One and the same sample provided the 13 T cell receptor beta chains below, sequenced in a study of CD8 T cells in ankylosing spondylitis. These TCRs are of unknown antigen specificity. Broader study findings: A TCR beta motif made of about 8 highly homologous variants seemed typical of ankylosing spondylitis blood.

One entry per CDR3 protein results from TCRdb running MiXCR on the 5' RACE reads. This sample has about 540,000 distinct CDR3 sequences, with 10% to 15% found just once. Sequencing input: blood, either unsorted or a sorted T cell fraction (not recorded which). Receptor source: a male donor with ankylosing spondylitis.

There are a few counts of this clonotype. The V and J genes are TRBV5-1 and TRBJ1-6, with no clear D. Germline assignment: CDR1 SGHRS and CDR2 YFSETQ. Trimming cost V 5 bases and J 6 bases, with 9 bases left between them. CDR3 size: 13 residues. The CDR3 region has the DNA TGCGCCAGCAGTGAGGGAACTAATTCACCCCTCCACTTT. Its translation: CASSEGTNSPLHF.

This clonotype was seen repeatedly, ten times or more. The chain's CDR3 is CASSQEMMYYYTGELFF. The CDR3 nucleotides read TGTGCCAGCAGCCAAGAAATGATGTACTATTACACCGGGGAGCTGTTTTTT. The genes are TRBV11-1 and TRBJ2-2; D call uncertain. The CDR3 has 17 amino acids. V shed 5 bases and J shed 3 bases, with 19 bases lying between them. CDR1 is SGHAT and CDR2 is FQDESV in the germline V gene (reference sequence). The full variable domain, completed using reference TRBV11-1 and TRBJ2-2, is EAEVAQSPRYKITEKSQAVAFWCDPISGHATLYWYRQILGQGPELLVQFQDESVVDDSQLPKDRFSAERLKGVDSTLKIQPAELGDSAMYLCASSQEMMYYYTGELFFGEGSRLTVL.

The chain has TRBV12-3 or TRBV12-4 and TRBJ2-1; TRBD1 agrees at 8 bases. The CDR3 is 16 amino acids. Trimming removed 4 bases from V and 6 bases from J; junction bases left unmatched: 11. CDR3 sequence reads: CASSSQRQGIRNEQFF. The CDR3, as DNA: TGTGCCAGCAGTTCGCAGCGACAGGGGATCCGCAATGAGCAGTTCTTC.

This clonotype was detected a few times. The V call is TRBV5-1, the J call TRBJ2-7, with 7 bases identical to TRBD1. The CDR3 totals 14 residues. CDR1 and CDR2 (germline): SGHRS, YFSETQ. With 4 bases clipped from V and 1 base from J, the junction kept 5 bases outside the gene matches. CDR3 loop: CASSTGTASYEQYF. The DNA of the CDR3 is TGCGCCAGCAGCACCGGGACAGCGTCCTACGAGCAGTACTTC.

In this sample, this clonotype turned up a few times. This chain joins TRBV3-1 and TRBJ1-1; D unclear. Between the trimmed V and J ends, which lost 2 bases and 7 bases, there was a span of 8 bases. There are 12 residues in the CDR3. Germline CDR1 LGHDT, CDR2 YNNKEL (reference sequence). The CDR3, as DNA: TGTGCCAGCAGCCAACATGAAGGTGAAGCTTTCTTT. Its protein is CASSQHEGEAFF. The entire variable domain, with the rest obtained from reference TRBV3-1 and TRBJ1-1, is as follows: DTAVSQTPKYLVTQMGNDKSIKCEQNLGHDTMYWYKQDSKKFLKIMFSYNNKELIINETVPNRFSPKSPDKAHLNLHINSLELGDSAVYFCASSQHEGEAFFGQGTRLTVV.

This clonotype was observed a few times. The V call is TRBV15, the J call TRBJ2-2; D remains ambiguous. This CDR3 spans 15 amino acids. The V and J ends lost 0 bases and 3 bases respectively, with 8 bases between them. In germline, CDR1 is LNHNV, CDR2 YYDKDF (reference sequence). CDR3 loop: CATSRDTGHTGELFF. Written as DNA, the CDR3 is TGTGCCACCAGCAGAGATACCGGGCACACCGGGGAGCTGTTTTTT.

The chain combines TRBV25-1 with TRBJ1-1, with D uncertain. The CDR3 runs 11 residues. The V gene's germline CDR1 is MGHDK and CDR2 SYGVNS. The V end was cut by 3 bases, the J end by 6 bases, with 5 bases between. CDR3 loop: CASSDLAEAFF. DNA of the CDR3: TGTGCCAGCAGTGACCTAGCTGAAGCTTTCTTT.

At least ten counts were recorded for this clonotype. The rearrangement links TRBV20-1 to TRBJ2-1, with D tentatively TRBD2 (6 bases). This CDR3 region has 15 residues. Deletions cut 0 bases from V and 4 bases from J, with 13 bases between. Germline lookup yields CDR1 DFQATT and CDR2 SNEGSKA (reference sequence). The CDR3 nucleotides read TGCAGTGCTAGAGATCGTAGCGGAACATACAATGAGCAGTTCTTC. It translates to CSARDRSGTYNEQFF.

This clonotype showed up just a few times. The chain couples TRBV19 to TRBJ1-1; the match to TRBD1 covers 7 bases. CDR3 length: 15 amino acids. Trimming took 1 base from V and 1 from J; bases not matched to a gene: 3. CDR1 and CDR2 from the germline V gene are LNHDA and SQIVND (reference sequence). The CDR3 protein is CASSIGGQRNTEAFF. DNA of the CDR3: TGTGCCAGTAGTATAGGGGGACAGAGGAACACTGAAGCTTTCTTT.

V is TRBV29-1 and J is TRBJ2-3; D possibly matches TRBD1 or TRBD2 (6 bases each). The CDR3 is made up of 15 amino acids. V was clipped by 5 bases and J by 6 bases, with 21 bases between them. In germline, CDR1 is SQVTM, CDR2 ANQGSEA. CDR3 DNA: TGCAGCGTTACAGGGCAGCGGGCGTCGTCGGATACGCAGTATTTT. Its protein is CSVTGQRASSDTQYF.

This clonotype was recorded at least ten times. The genes are TRBV29-1 and TRBJ2-1, with 12 positions matching TRBD1. This CDR3 is 13 amino acids long. The ends lost 6 bases at V and 7 bases at J; junction bases unmatched: 4. Germline V lookup: CDR1 SQVTM, CDR2 ANQGSEA. The CDR3 sequence: CSVWGQGANEQFF. CDR3 nucleotides: TGCAGCGTCTGGGGACAGGGGGCAAATGAGCAGTTCTTC.

This chain joins TRBV6-2 or TRBV6-3 and TRBJ2-5; 11 bases are a match to TRBD2. Unmatched junction bases numbered 23, after V lost 3 bases and J lost 5 bases. Germline-derived CDR1 and CDR2 are MNHEY and SVGEGT. CDR3 size: 21 residues. The CDR3 DNA reads TGTGCCAGCAGTTATACTGCGGGACAACAAGCGGTGACTAGCGGGACGGAGACCCAGTACTTC. Translating it yields CASSYTAGQQAVTSGTETQYF.

The rearrangement joins TRBV11-2 to TRBJ2-7; no definite D call. CDR1 is SGHAT and CDR2 is FQNNGV in the germline V gene. V was shortened by 4 bases and J by 8 bases, with 18 bases between the two germline ends. This CDR3 comprises 14 residues. As DNA, the CDR3 is TGTGCCAGCAGCTCTACCGTTGGCCTCGGCAAGCAGTACTTC. This gives the protein CASSSTVGLGKQYF.